What follows are 20 T cell receptor beta chains derived from one specimen sequenced in a study of blood T cell repertoires in COVID-19. Using immunoSEQ multiplex PCR, the repertoire was profiled, and TCRdb retains in-frame clones only, with some absent. The sample has about 250,000 clones, around nine tenths seen once. Sequencing was done on a sample of peripheral blood. These receptors originate from a woman in her fifties or sixties who had recovered from COVID-19.

The chain couples TRBV5-1 to TRBJ1-4; 10 bases fit TRBD1. The CDR3 sequence is 14 residues long. CDR1 and CDR2 (germline): SGHRS, YFSETQ. The V and J ends lost 4 bases and 8 bases, in that order; junction bases with no gene match: 5. The DNA of the CDR3 is TGCGCCAGCAGCCTGACAGGGGGCGAAGAAAAACTGTTTTTT. Its translation: CASSLTGGEEKLFF.

This CDR3 reads CSAGRLAGGQETQYF. The CDR3 DNA reads TGCAGCGCCGGGAGACTAGCGGGGGGACAAGAGACCCAGTACTTC. The rearrangement links TRBV29-1 to TRBJ2-5; 13 nucleotides match TRBD2. The CDR3 consists of 15 residues. Germline-derived CDR1 and CDR2 are SQVTM and ANQGSEA. Trimming cost V 7 bases and J 2 bases; bases outside gene matches: 7.

The rearrangement joins TRBV18 to TRBJ1-4, with 9 bases aligning to TRBD1. This CDR3 is built from 16 residues. The ends lost 4 bases at V and 5 bases at J; junction bases unmatched: 8. Germline-derived CDR1 and CDR2 are KGHSH and LQKENI. CDR3 amino acids: CASSQFPGQGNEKLFF. The CDR3 region has the DNA TGTGCCAGCTCACAATTCCCGGGACAGGGAAATGAAAAACTGTTTTTT.

The chain combines TRBV7-8 with TRBJ1-1, with a weak D call TRBD1 (6 bases). V was shortened by 0 bases and J by 4 bases, with 9 bases between the two germline ends. This CDR3 has 14 residues. Germline V lookup: CDR1 SGHVS, CDR2 FQNEAQ. CDR3 DNA: TGTGCCAGCAGCTTAGCAGGACAGTTCACTGAAGCTTTCTTT. Protein product: CASSLAGQFTEAFF.

Written as DNA, the CDR3 is TGTGCCAGCACGGAGGGGCTTCAATCTAATGAAAAACTGTTTTTT. Its translation: CASTEGLQSNEKLFF. This chain joins TRBV18 and TRBJ1-4; possibly TRBD1 for D (5 bases). V dropped 8 bases and J dropped 3 bases, with 16 bases sitting between them. This CDR3 is built from 15 residues. Germline loops: CDR1 KGHSH, CDR2 LQKENI.

CDR3 amino acids: CAISEGQRIPSTDTQYF. The CDR3 DNA sequence: TGTGCCATCAGTGAGGGACAGCGAATTCCTAGCACAGATACGCAGTATTTT. The V call is TRBV10-3, the J call TRBJ2-3; D is perhaps TRBD1 (6 bases). Germline CDR1 reads ENHRY; CDR2 reads SYGVKD. Trimming removed 2 bases at V and 0 bases at J, with 15 bases between. The CDR3 loop spans 17 amino acids.

This chain connects TRBV5-8 to TRBJ2-3; 7 nucleotides line up with TRBD2. This CDR3 contains 15 residues. CDR1 and CDR2 (germline): SGHTS, YDEGEE. With 0 bases clipped from V and 3 bases from J, the junction kept 4 bases outside the gene matches. This CDR3 reads CASSLGLAVTDTQYF. The CDR3 region has the DNA TGTGCCAGCAGCTTGGGGCTAGCGGTAACAGATACGCAGTATTTT. The variable domain in full, with the rest retrieved from reference TRBV5-8 and TRBJ2-3, is EAGVTQSPTHLIKTRGQQATLRCSPISGHTSVYWYQQALGLGLQFLLWYDEGEERNRGNFPPRFSGRQFPNYSSELNVNALELEDSALYLCASSLGLAVTDTQYFGPGTRLTVL.

The chain links TRBV2 to TRBJ1-3; D not resolved. Germline V gives CDR1 SNHLY, CDR2 FYNNEI. The CDR3 runs to 12 residues. Trimming cost V 4 bases and J 15 bases, with 16 bases left between them. CDR3: CASSVEGVRGYF. CDR3 DNA sequence: TGTGCCAGCAGTGTGGAGGGAGTCCGGGGATATTTT.

The chain is built from TRBV28 and TRBJ1-2; TRBD1 matches 7 bases. With 5 bases clipped from V and 4 bases from J, the junction kept 4 bases outside the gene matches. Germline V gene lookup returns CDR1 MDHEN and CDR2 SYDVKM. There are 13 residues in the CDR3. The DNA of the CDR3 is TGTGCCAGCAGTATTGACAGGGCCTATGGCTACACCTTC. Translating it yields CASSIDRAYGYTF.

The genes are TRBV7-2 and TRBJ1-6, with D hard to call. The CDR3 contains 12 residues. CDR1 SGHTA and CDR2 FQGNSA come from the germline V gene. The V end was cut by 4 bases, the J end by 6 bases, with 4 bases between. CDR3: CASSSVNSPLHF. CDR3 nucleotide sequence: TGTGCCAGCAGCTCCGTTAATTCACCCCTCCACTTT.

Only one count was recorded for this clone. V is TRBV28 and J is TRBJ1-4, with 7 bases that match TRBD1. The V and J ends lost 2 bases and 8 bases, in that order; junction bases with no gene match: 5. Germline loops: CDR1 MDHEN, CDR2 SYDVKM. This CDR3 has 14 residues. In DNA form, the CDR3 reads TGTGCCAGCAGTTTAGTGAGGGGGCAGGAAAAACTGTTTTTT. Translated, it gives CASSLVRGQEKLFF.

V usage is TRBV4-1 and J usage is TRBJ1-5; a weak D match, TRBD1 (5 bases). Germline V CDR1 and CDR2: MGHRA, YSYEKL. The V and J ends lost 0 bases and 3 bases respectively, with 9 bases between them. There are 15 residues in the CDR3. The CDR3 reads CASSQDRGINQPQHF. The CDR3 coding sequence is TGCGCCAGCAGCCAAGATAGGGGAATCAATCAGCCCCAGCATTTT.

The chain carries TRBV2 and TRBJ2-3, with 10 positions matching TRBD1. Germline CDR1 is SNHLY and CDR2 is FYNNEI. The V segment lost 6 bases and the J segment 6 bases; nucleotides outside the gene matches: 3. The CDR3 contains 13 residues. The CDR3 here is CASSGQGEDTQYF. The CDR3, as DNA: TGTGCCAGCAGCGGACAGGGGGAGGATACGCAGTATTTT.

This clone was detected only once. CDR3 protein: CSVVLAENTGELFF. In nucleotides, the CDR3 is TGCAGCGTTGTCTTAGCGGAAAACACCGGGGAGCTGTTTTTT. V gene TRBV29-1 combines with J gene TRBJ2-2; maybe TRBD2 (6 bases). Germline V gives CDR1 SQVTM, CDR2 ANQGSEA. CDR3 length equals 14 residues. V dropped 4 bases and J dropped 2 bases, with 11 bases sitting between them.

The chain has TRBV5-1 and TRBJ2-5, with D perhaps TRBD2 (5 bases). The germline V and J ends were trimmed by 0 bases and 5 bases, with 14 bases remaining between them. The CDR3 is 15 amino acids. CDR1 and CDR2 from the germline V gene are SGHRS and YFSETQ. CDR3 region: CASSLGGIASETQYF. The CDR3 bases are TGCGCCAGCAGCTTGGGAGGGATAGCGAGCGAGACCCAGTACTTC.

The rearrangement joins TRBV9 to TRBJ1-1; possible D gene TRBD1, 5 bases. V gave up 3 bases and J gave up 0 bases, with 15 bases separating them. This CDR3 has 16 amino acids. CDR1 SGDLS and CDR2 YYNGEE come from the germline V gene. CDR3 residues: CASSATRTFMNTEAFF. The DNA of the CDR3 is TGTGCCAGCAGCGCGACCAGGACATTCATGAACACTGAAGCTTTCTTT.

The chain employs TRBV6-1 and TRBJ1-4; maybe TRBD1 (6 bases). V shed 0 bases and J shed 6 bases, with 11 bases lying between them. The CDR3 is made up of 15 amino acids. Germline CDR1 and CDR2: MNHNS and SASEGT. The CDR3 here is CASSEAGQGYEKLFF. CDR3 coding DNA: TGTGCCAGCAGTGAAGCGGGGCAGGGGTATGAAAAACTGTTTTTT.

The V gene is TRBV5-1, the J gene TRBJ2-7; no reliable D call. The CDR3 spans 12 residues. From germline, CDR1 is SGHRS and CDR2 YFSETQ. Trimming shortened V by 0 bases and J by 6 bases, and 7 bases separated the two germline ends. CDR3 residues: CASSLDLSEQYF. CDR3 DNA: TGCGCCAGCAGCTTGGATCTGAGCGAGCAGTACTTC.

The chain links TRBV4-1 to TRBJ2-7; the D is unclear. This CDR3 is built from 14 residues. CDR1 and CDR2 (germline): MGHRA, YSYEKL. V was trimmed by 3 bases and J by 0 bases, leaving 9 bases between them. The CDR3 is CASSQIRYSYEQYF. In DNA form, the CDR3 reads TGCGCCAGCAGCCAGATTCGGTACTCCTACGAGCAGTACTTC.

The chain has TRBV7-6 and TRBJ2-7, with 9 bases lining up with TRBD2. CDR3 length: 15 residues. Germline CDR1 reads SGHVS; CDR2 reads FNYEAQ. The V segment lost 1 base and the J segment 3 bases; nucleotides outside the gene matches: 4. The CDR3 DNA follows: TGTGCCAGCAGCTTAGGGGGACTAGCCGGCTACGAGCAGTACTTC. Protein product: CASSLGGLAGYEQYF.